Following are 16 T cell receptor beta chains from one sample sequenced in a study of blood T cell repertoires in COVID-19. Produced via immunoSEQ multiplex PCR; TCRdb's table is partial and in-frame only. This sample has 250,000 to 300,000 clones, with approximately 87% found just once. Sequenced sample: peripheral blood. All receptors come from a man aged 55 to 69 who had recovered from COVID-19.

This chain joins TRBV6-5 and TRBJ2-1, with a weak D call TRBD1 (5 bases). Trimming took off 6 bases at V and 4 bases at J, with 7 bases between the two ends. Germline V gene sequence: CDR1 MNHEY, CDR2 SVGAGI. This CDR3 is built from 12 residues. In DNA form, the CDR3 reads TGTGCCAGCAGGAACAGGTACAATGAGCAGTTCTTC. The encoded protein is CASRNRYNEQFF.

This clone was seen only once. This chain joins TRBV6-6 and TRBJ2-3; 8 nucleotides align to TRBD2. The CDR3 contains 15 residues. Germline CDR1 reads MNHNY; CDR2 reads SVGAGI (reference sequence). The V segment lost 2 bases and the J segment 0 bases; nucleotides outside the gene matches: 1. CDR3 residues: CASSYRGRSTDTQYF. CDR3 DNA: TGTGCCAGCAGTTACCGCGGGAGGAGCACAGATACGCAGTATTTT.

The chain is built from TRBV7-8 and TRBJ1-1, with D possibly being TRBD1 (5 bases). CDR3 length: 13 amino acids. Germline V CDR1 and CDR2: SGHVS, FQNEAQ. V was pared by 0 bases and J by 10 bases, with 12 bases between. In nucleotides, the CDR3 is TGTGCCAGCAGCTTAGCTGAGGAGGGGTCAGCTTTCTTT. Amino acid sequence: CASSLAEEGSAFF.

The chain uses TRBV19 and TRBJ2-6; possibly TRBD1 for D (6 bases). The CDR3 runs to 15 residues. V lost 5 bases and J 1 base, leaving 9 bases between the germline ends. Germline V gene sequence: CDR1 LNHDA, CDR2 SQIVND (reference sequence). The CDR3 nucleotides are TGTGCCAGTAGTCAGGGGTCTTCTGGGGCCAACGTCCTGACTTTC. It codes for CASSQGSSGANVLTF. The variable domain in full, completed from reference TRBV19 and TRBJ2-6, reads DGGITQSPKYLFRKEGQNVTLSCEQNLNHDAMYWYRQDPGQGLRLIYYSQIVNDFQKGDIAEGYSVSREKKESFPLTVTSAQKNPTAFYLCASSQGSSGANVLTFGAGSRLTVL.

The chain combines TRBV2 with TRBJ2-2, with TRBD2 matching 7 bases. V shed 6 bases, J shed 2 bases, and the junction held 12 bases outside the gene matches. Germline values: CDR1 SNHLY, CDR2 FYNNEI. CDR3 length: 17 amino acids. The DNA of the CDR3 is TGTGCCAGCAGAAGGGACGCTAGCGGAGCCAACACCGGGGAGCTGTTTTTT. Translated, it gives CASRRDASGANTGELFF.

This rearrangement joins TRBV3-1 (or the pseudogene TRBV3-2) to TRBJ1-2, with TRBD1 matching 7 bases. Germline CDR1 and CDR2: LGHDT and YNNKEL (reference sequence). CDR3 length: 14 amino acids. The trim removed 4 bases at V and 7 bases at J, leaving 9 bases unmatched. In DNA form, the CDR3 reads TGTGCCAGCAGCCCGATTACAGGGGCCGGTGGCTACACCTTC. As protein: CASSPITGAGGYTF.

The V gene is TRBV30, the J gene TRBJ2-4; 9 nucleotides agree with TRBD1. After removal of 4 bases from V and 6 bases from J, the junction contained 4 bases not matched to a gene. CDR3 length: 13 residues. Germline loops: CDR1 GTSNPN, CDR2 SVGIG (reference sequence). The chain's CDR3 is CAWTVGQGNIQYF. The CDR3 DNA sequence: TGTGCCTGGACGGTGGGACAGGGAAACATTCAGTACTTC.

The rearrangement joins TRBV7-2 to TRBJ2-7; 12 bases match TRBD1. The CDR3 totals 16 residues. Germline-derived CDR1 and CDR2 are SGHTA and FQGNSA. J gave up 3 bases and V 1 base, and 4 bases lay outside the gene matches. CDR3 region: CASSLEGTGGVYEQYF. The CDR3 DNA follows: TGTGCCAGCAGCTTAGAAGGGACAGGGGGCGTCTACGAGCAGTACTTC. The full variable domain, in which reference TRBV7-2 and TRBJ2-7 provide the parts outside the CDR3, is GAGVSQSPSNKVTEKGKDVELRCDPISGHTALYWYRQSLGQGLEFLIYFQGNSAPDKSGLPSDRFSAERTGGSVSTLTIQRTQQEDSAVYLCASSLEGTGGVYEQYFGPGTRLTVT.

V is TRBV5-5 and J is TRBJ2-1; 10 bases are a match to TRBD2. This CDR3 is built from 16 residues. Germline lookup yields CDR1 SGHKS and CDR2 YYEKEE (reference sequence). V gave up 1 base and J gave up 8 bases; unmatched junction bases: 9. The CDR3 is CASSLSGGAGGDEQFF. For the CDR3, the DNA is TGTGCCAGCAGCTTGAGCGGGGGGGCTGGCGGAGATGAGCAGTTCTTC. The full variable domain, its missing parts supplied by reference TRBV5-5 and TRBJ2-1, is DAGVTQSPTHLIKTRGQQVTLRCSPISGHKSVSWYQQVLGQGPQFIFQYYEKEERGRGNFPDRFSARQFPNYSSELNVNALLLGDSALYLCASSLSGGAGGDEQFFGPGTRLTVL.

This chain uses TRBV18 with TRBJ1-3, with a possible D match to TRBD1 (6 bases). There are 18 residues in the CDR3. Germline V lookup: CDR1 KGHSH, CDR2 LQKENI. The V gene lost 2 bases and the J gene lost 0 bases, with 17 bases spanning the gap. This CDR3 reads CASSPRPQGPRSGNTIYF. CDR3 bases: TGTGCCAGCTCACCAAGGCCACAGGGACCACGCTCTGGAAACACCATATATTTT.

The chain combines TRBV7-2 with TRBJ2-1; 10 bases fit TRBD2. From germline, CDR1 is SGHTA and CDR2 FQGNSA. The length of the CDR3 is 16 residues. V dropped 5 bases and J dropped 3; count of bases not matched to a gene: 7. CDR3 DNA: TGTGCCAGCAGCCGGACCGGGACTAGCGACTACAATGAGCAGTTCTTC. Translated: CASSRTGTSDYNEQFF.

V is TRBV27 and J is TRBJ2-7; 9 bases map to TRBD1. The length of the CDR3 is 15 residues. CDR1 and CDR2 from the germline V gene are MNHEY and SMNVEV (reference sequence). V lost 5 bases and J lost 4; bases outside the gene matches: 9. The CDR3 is CASSRGQGVRYEQYF. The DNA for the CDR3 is TGTGCCAGCAGTAGGGGACAGGGAGTTAGATACGAGCAGTACTTC.

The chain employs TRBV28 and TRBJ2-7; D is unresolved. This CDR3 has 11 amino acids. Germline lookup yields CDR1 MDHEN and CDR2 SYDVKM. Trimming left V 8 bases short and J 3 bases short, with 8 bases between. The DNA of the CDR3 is TGTGCCAGCTACAGTAACTACGAGCAGTACTTC. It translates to CASYSNYEQYF.

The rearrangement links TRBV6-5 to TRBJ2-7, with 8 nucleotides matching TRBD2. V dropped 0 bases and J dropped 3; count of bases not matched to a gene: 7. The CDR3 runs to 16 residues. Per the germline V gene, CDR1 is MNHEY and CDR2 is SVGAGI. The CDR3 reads CASSYSGRGGNYEQYF. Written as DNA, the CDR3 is TGTGCCAGCAGTTACTCGGGACGGGGGGGTAACTACGAGCAGTACTTC.

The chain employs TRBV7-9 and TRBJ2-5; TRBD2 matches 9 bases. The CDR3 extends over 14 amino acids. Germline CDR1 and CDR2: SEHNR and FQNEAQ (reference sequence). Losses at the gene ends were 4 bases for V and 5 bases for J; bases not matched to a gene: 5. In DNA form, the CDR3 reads TGTGCCAGCAGCTGGCGGGGGGGCCAGGAGACCCAGTACTTC. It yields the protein CASSWRGGQETQYF. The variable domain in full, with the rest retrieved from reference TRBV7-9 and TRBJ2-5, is DTGVSQNPRHKITKRGQNVTFRCDPISEHNRLYWYRQTLGQGPEFLTYFQNEAQLEKSRLLSDRFSAERPKGSFSTLEIQRTEQGDSAMYLCASSWRGGQETQYFGPGTRLLVL.

The CDR3 region has the DNA TGTGCCAGCAGTAGACAGGGGACATACGAGCAGTACTTC. Amino acid sequence: CASSRQGTYEQYF. The J gene is TRBJ2-7, the V gene TRBV2; TRBD1 agrees at 8 bases. Looked up from germline, CDR1 is SNHLY and CDR2 is FYNNEI. Losses at the gene ends were 5 bases for V and 4 bases for J; bases not matched to a gene: 4. The CDR3 is 13 amino acids.